This TCR beta chain is drawn from a study of response to subunit inactivated influenza vaccine. Study conclusions and caveats: Only a handful of new T cells, the authors suggested, are recruited with each seasonal influenza vaccination.

With respect to this clonotype: The target antigen is unknown. This may be a read error, as it is one base from a much larger clone.

The length of the CDR3 is 14 residues. The V gene's germline CDR1 is ENHRY and CDR2 SYGVKD. MiXCR was run by TCRdb on the RT-PCR reads, yielding one entry per CDR3 protein. This sample has a few hundred thousand distinct CDR3 sequences, with 13% to 15% found just once. The sequence was collected from a man aged 50 to 59 who received an inactivated influenza vaccine. The rearrangement uses TRBV10-3 and TRBJ2-1; 10 nucleotides line up with TRBD2. This sample comprised PBMCs from blood, obtained about 12 days after vaccination. CDR3 loop: CAITSSGGNNVQFF. The CDR3 DNA reads TGTGCCATCACTTCTAGCGGGGGTAACAATGTGCAGTTCTTC.